This TCR beta chain stems from a study of CXCR3-negative and CXCR3-positive naive CD8 T cells. General study findings and limits: Naive cells that were CXCR3-positive had more hydrophobic TRB CDR3s (compared with CXCR3-negative naive cells). CXCR3-negative and CXCR3-positive naive cells shared comparable TRBV-TRBJ usage, but memory cells did not.

Naive CD8+ T cells showed a CD45RO-CCR7+CD27+CD95- phenotype. cDNA libraries for TRB were generated by 5' RACE incorporating UMI labels. TCRdb reanalyzed the 5' RACE reads, giving one entry per CDR3 protein sequence and no DNA. Found here are 4,800 or so distinct CDR3 sequences; the top ten clones hold about 2.5%. This clonotype counts as medium-sized (0.01 to 0.1%) by frequency. No antigen is known for it. What was sequenced was naive CXCR3- CD8+ T cells from blood. Subset of the sample: CD45RO-CCR7+CD27+CD95- naive CD8+ T cells lacking CXCR3 (TNR3-). This receptor was identified in a human donor in good health. Some clones in this sample may be carry-over from other donors' samples.

The CDR3 region is CASSSPGGTGGSNEQFF. The V gene is TRBV5-5, the J gene TRBJ2-1; the TCRdb call, TRBD1, lacks DNA for checking. Germline lookup yields CDR1 SGHKS and CDR2 YYEKEE (reference sequence). The CDR3 length is 17 residues.